This record covers a single TCR beta chain. Method: immunoSEQ multiplex PCR; TCRdb's copy keeps in-frame clones and lacks some. The repertoire holds 2 million to 3 million clones, with 93% as singletons. V was pared by 4 bases and J by 2 bases, with 4 bases of the junction left unmatched. This CDR3 has 14 amino acids. Germline lookup yields CDR1 MNHEY and CDR2 SVGAGI. The source of the sample is a study of shared clonotypes between healthy human individuals. The V call is TRBV6-5, the J call TRBJ1-2; 7 bases fit TRBD1. The clonotype originates from a young man in good health. Some clones in this sample may be carry-over from other donors' samples. Sequenced input: naive CD4+ T cells from PBMCs. Subset given: CD45RA+ positively selected. The CDR3 loop is CASSWIQGNYGYTF. The CDR3 coding sequence is TGTGCCAGCAGTTGGATACAGGGGAACTATGGCTACACCTTC.